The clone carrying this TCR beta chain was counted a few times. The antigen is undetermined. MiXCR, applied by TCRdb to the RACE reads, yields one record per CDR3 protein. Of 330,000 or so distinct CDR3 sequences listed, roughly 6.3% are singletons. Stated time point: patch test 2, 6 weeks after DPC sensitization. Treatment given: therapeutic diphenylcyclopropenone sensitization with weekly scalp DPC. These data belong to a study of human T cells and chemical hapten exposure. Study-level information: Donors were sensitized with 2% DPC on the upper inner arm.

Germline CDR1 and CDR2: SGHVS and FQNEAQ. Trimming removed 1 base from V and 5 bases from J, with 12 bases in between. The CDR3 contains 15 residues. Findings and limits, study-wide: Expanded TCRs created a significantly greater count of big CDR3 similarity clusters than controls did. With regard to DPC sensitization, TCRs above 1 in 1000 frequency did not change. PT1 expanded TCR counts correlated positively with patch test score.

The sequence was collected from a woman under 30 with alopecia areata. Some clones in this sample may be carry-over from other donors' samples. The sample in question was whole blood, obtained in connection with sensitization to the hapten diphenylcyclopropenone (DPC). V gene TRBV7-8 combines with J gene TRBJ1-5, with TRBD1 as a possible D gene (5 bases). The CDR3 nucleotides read TGTGCCAGCAGCTTAGACCGGGCAGGGCATCAGCCCCAGCATTTT. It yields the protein CASSLDRAGHQPQHF.